The 15 T cell receptor beta chains reported below all come from one sample, sequenced in a study of shared clonotypes between healthy human individuals. Sequencing used immunoSEQ multiplex PCR; TCRdb keeps in-frame clones, though not all of them. The table records around 1,100,000 clones, around 77% of them present only once. Sequenced sample: memory CD4+ T cells from PBMCs. Subset described: CD45RA-negative fraction. These receptors came from a man between 18 and 35 years old in good health. Some clones in this sample may be carry-over from other donors' samples.

This clone was counted only a few times. The same CDR3 can be traced to other DNA sequences in this sample. V gene TRBV7-3 combines with J gene TRBJ1-1; D not certain. V gave up 2 bases and J gave up 1 base, with 5 bases separating them. Germline CDR1 reads SGHTA; CDR2 reads FQGTGA. This CDR3 spans 13 amino acids. The CDR3 bases are TGTGCCAGCAGCTTACATCCGAACACTGAAGCTTTCTTT. Its translation: CASSLHPNTEAFF.

The chain uses TRBV15 and TRBJ2-2, with a weak D call TRBD2 (5 bases). From germline, CDR1 is LNHNV and CDR2 YYDKDF (reference sequence). The CDR3 sequence is 16 residues long. Trimming left V 1 base short and J 3 bases short, with 12 bases between. CDR3 sequence: CATSRAVWGDTGELFF. The CDR3 nucleotides read TGTGCCACCAGCAGAGCCGTTTGGGGAGACACCGGGGAGCTGTTTTTT.

The genes are TRBV7-2 and TRBJ2-1, with D unresolved. Germline CDR1 and CDR2: SGHTA and FQGNSA. The V end was cut by 2 bases, the J end by 2 bases, with 16 bases between. CDR3 length: 17 amino acids. The CDR3 region is CASSLQARQIPYNEQFF. The DNA for the CDR3 is TGTGCCAGCAGCTTACAAGCGCGCCAGATACCCTACAATGAGCAGTTCTTC.

The rearrangement joins TRBV5-8 to TRBJ2-1; D ambiguous. The CDR3 has 15 amino acids. Germline CDR1 reads SGHTS; CDR2 reads YDEGEE. V was pared by 0 bases and J by 0 bases, with 7 bases between. The CDR3 nucleotides are TGTGCCAGCAGCTTGGGACGGAACTCCTACAATGAGCAGTTCTTC. This encodes CASSLGRNSYNEQFF.

This chain connects TRBV9 to TRBJ2-7; 8 nucleotides agree with TRBD1. Germline V gives CDR1 SGDLS, CDR2 YYNGEE. The ends lost 3 bases at V and 3 bases at J; junction bases unmatched: 5. The CDR3 runs to 14 residues. The CDR3 region is CASSAPGTGYEQYF. The CDR3 DNA sequence: TGTGCCAGCAGCGCTCCCGGGACAGGCTACGAGCAGTACTTC. Supplemented by reference TRBV9 and TRBJ2-7, the full variable domain reads DSGVTQTPKHLITATGQRVTLRCSPRSGDLSVYWYQQSLDQGLQFLIQYYNGEERAKGNILERFSAQQFPDLHSELNLSSLELGDSALYFCASSAPGTGYEQYFGPGTRLTVT.

A note on this clone: This could be a read error, since a much larger clone is one nucleotide away. Other DNA sequences in this sample translate to the same CDR3. The chain links TRBV29-1 to TRBJ1-2; no clear D. The CDR3 is made up of 14 amino acids. Per germline, CDR1 SQVTM and CDR2 ANQGSEA. Trimming cost V 7 bases and J 4 bases, with 19 bases left between them. The CDR3 sequence: CSAQTLTGFYGYTF. CDR3 in DNA: TGCAGCGCTCAAACCCTGACGGGCTTCTATGGCTACACCTTC.

The chain recombines TRBV11-2 with TRBJ1-1, with D tentatively TRBD1 (5 bases). The CDR3 has 13 amino acids. V was trimmed by 4 bases and J by 5 bases, leaving 11 bases between them. Germline CDR1 and CDR2: SGHAT and FQNNGV. The CDR3 sequence is CASSSLTETEAFF. As DNA, the CDR3 is TGTGCCAGCAGCTCCCTGACAGAAACTGAAGCTTTCTTT. The complete variable domain, with remaining parts taken from reference TRBV11-2 and TRBJ1-1, reads EAGVAQSPRYKIIEKRQSVAFWCNPISGHATLYWYQQILGQGPKLLIQFQNNGVVDDSQLPKDRFSAERLKGVDSTLKIQPAKLEDSAVYLCASSSLTETEAFFGQGTRLTVV.

Of note for this clone: Additional DNA sequences in this sample encode the identical CDR3. The chain couples TRBV2 to TRBJ2-5; 8 bases map to TRBD1. CDR1 and CDR2 (germline): SNHLY, FYNNEI. The CDR3 loop spans 12 amino acids. V dropped 10 bases and J dropped 1; count of bases not matched to a gene: 2. The CDR3 loop is CANGQGQETQYF. The CDR3 DNA is TGTGCCAACGGACAGGGCCAAGAGACCCAGTACTTC.

This clone was picked up one time. The chain combines TRBV4-3 with TRBJ2-1; TRBD2 aligns across 10 bases. The CDR3 runs 15 residues. Trimming cost V 4 bases and J 9 bases; bases outside gene matches: 9. The germline V gene encodes CDR1 LGHNA and CDR2 YSLEER. The CDR3 spells CASSRGGASGSEQFF. CDR3 coding DNA: TGCGCCAGCAGCCGCGGAGGGGCTAGCGGGAGTGAGCAGTTCTTC.

This chain joins TRBV9 and TRBJ2-1; D not resolved. Germline-derived CDR1 and CDR2 are SGDLS and YYNGEE. CDR3 size: 13 residues. V was clipped by 0 bases and J by 9 bases, with 10 bases between them. CDR3 coding DNA: TGTGCCAGCAGCGTAGATGGCGCTGGTGAGCAGTTCTTC. Protein sequence: CASSVDGAGEQFF. Combining the CDR3 with reference TRBV9 and TRBJ2-1 gives the whole variable domain DSGVTQTPKHLITATGQRVTLRCSPRSGDLSVYWYQQSLDQGLQFLIQYYNGEERAKGNILERFSAQQFPDLHSELNLSSLELGDSALYFCASSVDGAGEQFFGPGTRLTVL.

This sequence joins TRBV6-5 and TRBJ1-4, with 9 bases identical to TRBD1. J was trimmed by 1 base and V by 4 bases; bases with no gene match: 4. The CDR3 totals 16 residues. Germline CDR1 MNHEY, CDR2 SVGAGI. The CDR3: CASSWTGDRTNEKLFF. Written as DNA, the CDR3 is TGTGCCAGCAGTTGGACAGGGGATAGAACTAATGAAAAACTGTTTTTT.

V gene TRBV5-1 combines with J gene TRBJ2-7; the match to TRBD2 covers 12 bases. The CDR3 is made up of 17 amino acids. The V and J ends lost 4 bases and 3 bases, in that order; junction bases with no gene match: 11. Germline values: CDR1 SGHRS, CDR2 YFSETQ. The CDR3 spells CASSAGLAGSNYYEQYF. The CDR3 DNA sequence: TGCGCCAGCAGCGCCGGACTAGCGGGAAGCAATTACTACGAGCAGTACTTC.

Details on this clone: Other nucleotide sequences from this sample produce the same CDR3. The rearrangement links TRBV5-1 to TRBJ2-7; D is ambiguous. Germline-derived CDR1 and CDR2 are SGHRS and YFSETQ. The CDR3 is made up of 13 amino acids. Trimming took 4 bases from V and 7 from J, leaving 15 bases between them. The DNA for the CDR3 is TGCGCCAGCAGCCTGGACGGTAGTCGGGAGCAGTACTTC. As protein: CASSLDGSREQYF. Full variable domain (outside the CDR3, taken from reference TRBV5-1 and TRBJ2-7): KAGVTQTPRYLIKTRGQQVTLSCSPISGHRSVSWYQQTPGQGLQFLFEYFSETQRNKGNFPGRFSGRQFSNSRSEMNVSTLELGDSALYLCASSLDGSREQYFGPGTRLTVT.

The gene calls are TRBV11-2 and TRBJ2-3, with 7 bases fitting TRBD2. CDR1 is SGHAT, CDR2 FQNNGV, per germline. This CDR3 has 16 residues. After removal of 5 bases from V and 2 bases from J, the junction contained 10 bases not matched to a gene. The CDR3 here is CASSLTSGRFTDTQYF. In DNA, the CDR3 is TGTGCCAGCAGCCTCACCTCCGGGAGGTTCACAGATACGCAGTATTTT.

The CDR3: CASSYFAGGRRGYTF. CDR3 nucleotide sequence: TGTGCCAGCAGTTATTTTGCAGGGGGGCGCCGGGGCTACACCTTC. The J gene is TRBJ1-2, the V gene TRBV6-5, with 7 bases that match TRBD1. The CDR3 covers 15 residues. From germline, CDR1 is MNHEY and CDR2 SVGAGI. V lost 3 bases to trimming and J lost 8 bases; unmatched junction nucleotides: 12.